The clone carrying this T cell receptor (beta chain) was detected many times. The sample belongs to a study of neurological immune-mediated disorders. TCRdb re-called the 5' RACE reads through MiXCR, storing one row per CDR3 protein. The table has about 62,000 distinct CDR3 sequences, 3.5% to 4.5% seen once; the top ten hold more than 2%. Specimen: PBMCs. This receptor was obtained from a woman aged 45-65 years with multiple sclerosis.

The CDR3 protein is CASSRTEDQPQHF. Written as DNA, the CDR3 is TGTGCCAGCAGCAGGACAGAAGATCAGCCCCAGCATTTT. V gene TRBV3-1 combines with J gene TRBJ1-5; D is possibly TRBD1 (6 bases). V was clipped by 5 bases and J by 5 bases, with 10 bases between them. CDR1 LGHDT and CDR2 YNNKEL come from the germline V gene (reference sequence). The CDR3 is made up of 13 amino acids.